This note documents a single T cell receptor beta chain sequence. This record belongs to a study of blood T cell repertoires in COVID-19. The assay was immunoSEQ multiplex PCR, and TCRdb's table has in-frame clones only and misses some. The repertoire has 330,000 or so clones, over 75% of them found once; the top ten carry approximately 1.8%. The sample consisted of PBMCs or T cells enriched from blood (not recorded which). The TCR was taken from a man in his forties or fifties in a cohort exposed to, infected with or recovered from COVID-19 (not recorded which).

CDR3 region: CASSAVAGGLHEQYF. The CDR3 DNA sequence: TGTGCCAGCAGCGCCGTGGCGGGAGGTCTACACGAGCAGTACTTC. The chain has TRBV9 and TRBJ2-7; 8 bases align to TRBD2. V gave up 3 bases and J gave up 5 bases; unmatched junction bases: 10. The CDR3 runs 15 residues. CDR1 and CDR2 (germline): SGDLS, YYNGEE.